Shown below are 17 T cell receptor beta chains from a single sample sequenced in a study of technical replicates of blood from a few donors. Produced via immunoSEQ multiplex PCR; TCRdb's table is partial and in-frame only. The repertoire holds about 70,000 clones, with over 95% as singletons. Sequencing used T cells isolated from PBMCs. These receptors were collected from a human donor in good health.

This sequence joins TRBV27 and TRBJ1-1; 7 bases fit TRBD1. The V and J ends lost 0 bases and 3 bases, in that order; junction bases with no gene match: 7. Germline CDR1 MNHEY, CDR2 SMNVEV (reference sequence). CDR3 size: 16 residues. CDR3 loop: CASSLSVRGMYTEAFF. DNA for the CDR3: TGTGCCAGCAGTTTATCGGTCAGGGGGATGTACACTGAAGCTTTCTTT.

V is TRBV6-1 and J is TRBJ2-7; maybe TRBD2 (6 bases). CDR3 length: 14 amino acids. Trimming cost V 1 base and J 3 bases, with 10 bases left between them. Germline CDR1 and CDR2: MNHNS and SASEGT. This CDR3 is CASSEGGEDYEQYF. The CDR3 DNA follows: TGTGCCAGCAGTGAAGGCGGGGAAGACTACGAGCAGTACTTC.

The V call is TRBV23-1, the J call TRBJ2-7, with 7 bases that match TRBD2. TRBV23-1 is an ORF for which the function is uncertain. The CDR3 is 16 residues long. V shed 0 bases, J shed 2 bases, and the junction held 7 bases outside the gene matches. CDR3 sequence: CASSQSSRTRAYEQYF. Written as DNA, the CDR3 is TGCGCCAGCAGTCAATCGTCCAGGACTAGGGCCTACGAGCAGTACTTC.

The V gene is TRBV2, the J gene TRBJ2-2; the match to TRBD2 covers 7 bases. This CDR3 is built from 18 residues. Germline V lookup: CDR1 SNHLY, CDR2 FYNNEI. The V gene end was trimmed by 2 bases and the J gene end by 4 bases; junction bases not matched to a gene: 13. This CDR3 reads CASSETHILAAFTGELFF. The DNA for the CDR3 is TGTGCCAGCAGTGAAACCCATATTCTAGCGGCTTTCACCGGGGAGCTGTTTTTT.

V gene TRBV6-1 combines with J gene TRBJ2-6; D is possibly TRBD2 (6 bases). The CDR3 totals 15 residues. V was clipped by 6 bases and J by 0 bases, with 9 bases between them. CDR1 is MNHNS and CDR2 is SASEGT in the germline V gene. The CDR3 protein is CASSRDSSGANVLTF. DNA for the CDR3: TGTGCCAGCAGCCGGGACTCCTCTGGGGCCAACGTCCTGACTTTC.

The chain recombines TRBV7-2 with TRBJ2-7; weak D call: TRBD2 (5 bases). The CDR3 is 14 amino acids. V lost 2 bases and J 7 bases, leaving 15 bases between the germline ends. Germline V gene lookup returns CDR1 SGHTA and CDR2 FQGNSA. In DNA form, the CDR3 reads TGTGCCAGCAGCTTACCCGCGGGCTATTGGGAGCAGTACTTC. This translates into CASSLPAGYWEQYF.

This sequence joins TRBV7-2 and TRBJ2-2, with TRBD2 as a possible D gene (7 bases). Trimming removed 5 bases at V and 3 bases at J, with 19 bases between. The CDR3 runs 17 residues. Looked up from germline, CDR1 is SGHTA and CDR2 is FQGNSA. The CDR3 protein is CASSQPLGGAYTGELFF. The CDR3 DNA reads TGTGCCAGCAGCCAACCTTTAGGGGGGGCGTACACCGGGGAGCTGTTTTTT.

This clone was recorded only once. The chain employs TRBV7-3 and TRBJ2-5; 7 nucleotides line up with TRBD2. The V gene end was trimmed by 4 bases and the J gene end by 2 bases; junction bases not matched to a gene: 7. CDR3 length equals 15 residues. Germline V gene sequence: CDR1 SGHTA, CDR2 FQGTGA. The CDR3 loop reads CASSSTFGGQETQYF. The CDR3, as DNA: TGTGCCAGCAGCTCCACCTTCGGGGGGCAAGAGACCCAGTACTTC.

This clone was seen a few times. This chain links TRBV6-6 with TRBJ1-3; D is possibly TRBD1 (5 bases). The CDR3 is made up of 15 amino acids. The V gene lost 2 bases and the J gene lost 4 bases, with 12 bases spanning the gap. The germline V gene encodes CDR1 MNHNY and CDR2 SVGAGI (reference sequence). CDR3 in amino acids: CASSYPKGNGNTIYF. The CDR3 DNA is TGTGCCAGCAGTTACCCGAAGGGGAACGGAAACACCATATATTTT.

V gene TRBV29-1 combines with J gene TRBJ1-1, with D perhaps matching TRBD1 (5 bases). The germline CDR1 and CDR2 sequences are SQVTM and ANQGSEA. The CDR3 sequence is 13 residues long. Trimming took off 7 bases at V and 0 bases at J, with 12 bases between the two ends. DNA of the CDR3: TGCAGCGGAGGACAAACTATGAACACTGAAGCTTTCTTT. Its translation is CSGGQTMNTEAFF. The full variable domain, completed using reference TRBV29-1 and TRBJ1-1, is SAVISQKPSRDICQRGTSLTIQCQVDSQVTMMFWYRQQPGQSLTLIATANQGSEATYESGFVIDKFPISRPNLTFSTLTVSNMSPEDSSIYLCSGGQTMNTEAFFGQGTRLTVV.

This rearrangement joins TRBV4-1 to TRBJ1-1; 8 bases line up with TRBD1. This CDR3 contains 15 residues. CDR1 is MGHRA, CDR2 YSYEKL, per germline. The V gene end was trimmed by 1 base and the J gene end by 4 bases; junction bases not matched to a gene: 5. This CDR3 is CASSQGDRLITEAFF. Written as DNA, the CDR3 is TGCGCCAGCAGCCAAGGGGACAGGCTAATCACTGAAGCTTTCTTT.

The V gene is TRBV6-6, the J gene TRBJ1-1; tentatively, D is TRBD1 (5 bases). Trimming left V 5 bases short and J 1 base short, with 11 bases between. The CDR3 is 14 amino acids. The germline gives CDR1 MNHNY, CDR2 SVGAGI (reference sequence). CDR3 sequence reads: CASSPQERNTEAFF. In nucleotides, the CDR3 is TGTGCCAGCAGTCCACAGGAACGGAACACTGAAGCTTTCTTT.

V gene TRBV9 combines with J gene TRBJ1-5; perhaps TRBD1 as D (6 bases). This CDR3 has 14 amino acids. Germline loops: CDR1 SGDLS, CDR2 YYNGEE. The V end lost 3 bases, the J end lost 6 bases, and 13 bases lay between the germline ends. As DNA, the CDR3 is TGTGCCAGCAGCGGGCCAGGGGTGGCTCAGCCCCAGCATTTT. Protein sequence: CASSGPGVAQPQHF.

The genes are TRBV27 and TRBJ2-7; TRBD1 aligns across 9 bases. The CDR3 consists of 13 residues. V lost 3 bases and J lost 6; bases outside the gene matches: 3. The V gene's germline CDR1 is MNHEY and CDR2 SMNVEV (reference sequence). The CDR3 region is CASSLQTGGEQYF. The CDR3 DNA sequence: TGTGCCAGCAGTTTGCAGACAGGGGGCGAGCAGTACTTC.

J is TRBJ2-2 and V is TRBV6-5, with 8 bases matching TRBD2. This CDR3 is 15 amino acids long. V was pared by 8 bases and J by 7 bases, with 12 bases of the junction left unmatched. Germline CDR1 is MNHEY and CDR2 is SVGAGI. The CDR3 region has the DNA TGTGCCAGCCTGGGTACGCGGGAGGAAAGCGGGGAGCTGTTTTTT. It yields the protein CASLGTREESGELFF.

The chain uses TRBV7-9 and TRBJ2-1, with 14 bases that match TRBD2. There are 15 residues in the CDR3. Germline CDR1 is SEHNR and CDR2 is FQNEAQ (reference sequence). The trim removed 5 bases at V and 4 bases at J, leaving 1 base unmatched. CDR3 region: CASSRLAGGYNEQFF. The CDR3 DNA sequence: TGTGCCAGCAGCCGACTAGCGGGAGGGTACAATGAGCAGTTCTTC.

This chain connects TRBV7-2 to TRBJ1-2, with unresolved D. Germline CDR1 and CDR2: SGHTA and FQGNSA. The V and J ends lost 5 bases and 2 bases respectively, with 9 bases between them. CDR3 size: 13 residues. The CDR3 loop reads CASSLDLNYGYTF. The CDR3 DNA reads TGTGCCAGCAGCCTAGATCTCAACTATGGCTACACCTTC. The whole variable domain, remainder taken from reference TRBV7-2 and TRBJ1-2, is GAGVSQSPSNKVTEKGKDVELRCDPISGHTALYWYRQSLGQGLEFLIYFQGNSAPDKSGLPSDRFSAERTGGSVSTLTIQRTQQEDSAVYLCASSLDLNYGYTFGSGTRLTVV.